This T cell receptor beta chain appears in the sequencing data of a study of shared clonotypes between healthy human individuals. Study in general: Donor composition was a couple of women and a few men, aged 18 to 49. Study findings and constraints: Memory subsets had estimated richness that was generally smaller than that of naive subsets.

Sequenced by immunoSEQ multiplex PCR; TCRdb stores in-frame clones only, minus some. The sample consists of approximately 600,000 clones, around 96% of them appearing once. Naive CD8 cells comprised CD45RO-negative, CCR7-positively selected cells, excluding terminally differentiated effector memory CD45RA+ cells. Donors were healthy HIV-negative adults without recently reported acute infections or vaccinations. Note on this clone: No antigen is known for it.

V was cut by 5 bases and J by 3 bases, with 18 bases left in between. The length of the CDR3 is 16 residues. Germline V CDR1 and CDR2: MNHEY, SMNVEV (reference sequence). This receptor was taken from a woman between 25 and 40 years old in good health. The source material was naive CD8+ T cells sorted from blood. The chain is built from TRBV27 and TRBJ2-3, with D possibly being TRBD1 (6 bases). The CDR3 spells CASSLWGLGFTDTQYF. The CDR3 bases are TGTGCCAGCAGTCTCTGGGGGCTGGGGTTTACAGATACGCAGTATTTT.